This T cell receptor (beta chain) was captured in a study of preoperative IRX-2 immunotherapy in early breast cancer. The CDR3 totals 14 residues. Germline CDR1 and CDR2: SGHRS and YFSETQ. Trimming cost V 4 bases and J 5 bases, with 10 bases left between them. As for treatment: preoperative locoregional IRX-2 cytokine immunotherapy. Preoperative locoregional IRX-2 cytokine immunotherapy was tested in the phase Ib source study. TCRdb's table, derived via immunoSEQ multiplex PCR, lists solely in-frame clones and lacks some. The sample has roughly 57,000 clones, approximately 94% seen once. The material was obtained from a patient treated with IRX-2 immunotherapy. This TCR was sampled from a human donor with breast cancer. The gene calls are TRBV5-1 and TRBJ1-6; a weak D match, TRBD1 (6 bases). The CDR3 DNA follows: TGCGCCAGCAGCCCCAGGGGAGATAATTCACCCCTCCACTTT. Its protein is CASSPRGDNSPLHF. Full variable domain (remainder filled in from reference TRBV5-1 and TRBJ1-6): KAGVTQTPRYLIKTRGQQVTLSCSPISGHRSVSWYQQTPGQGLQFLFEYFSETQRNKGNFPGRFSGRQFSNSRSEMNVSTLELGDSALYLCASSPRGDNSPLHFGNGTRLTVT.